Below are 10 T cell receptor beta chains sequenced from a single sample in a study of blood T cell repertoires in COVID-19. Sequencing used immunoSEQ multiplex PCR; TCRdb keeps in-frame clones, though not all of them. The repertoire holds over 250,000 clones, about 82% seen once, with about 5.1% in the top ten. The sequenced material came from peripheral blood. The source is a man aged 45-65 years with active or convalescent COVID-19.

The chain employs TRBV6-6 and TRBJ1-1; TRBD1 might be the D (5 bases). Looked up from germline, CDR1 is MNHNY and CDR2 is SVGAGI (reference sequence). V was pared by 5 bases and J by 4 bases, with 14 bases between. The CDR3 is made up of 14 amino acids. This chain's CDR3 is CASSGTGSGTEAFF. In DNA form, the CDR3 reads TGTGCCAGCAGTGGGACGGGTAGCGGCACTGAAGCTTTCTTT.

The V and J genes are TRBV5-4 and TRBJ2-1; TRBD1 matches at 8 bases. V trimming: 4 bases; J trimming: 3 bases; junction bases outside the gene matches: 9. Germline V gene lookup returns CDR1 SGHNT and CDR2 YYREEE (reference sequence). This CDR3 is 16 amino acids long. The CDR3 protein is CASSRQGAVNYNEQFF. The CDR3, as DNA: TGTGCCAGCAGCCGGCAGGGGGCTGTTAACTACAATGAGCAGTTCTTC.

This chain joins TRBV5-6 and TRBJ2-7; tentative D call: TRBD2 (7 bases). The germline V gene encodes CDR1 SGHDT and CDR2 YYEEEE. This CDR3 region has 15 residues. Deletions cut 0 bases from V and 2 bases from J, with 12 bases between. CDR3 region: CASSLDGGQTYEQYF. CDR3 in DNA: TGTGCCAGCAGCTTGGACGGGGGGCAGACCTACGAGCAGTACTTC.

The chain carries TRBV7-2 and TRBJ2-3, with a possible D match to TRBD2 (5 bases). Germline values: CDR1 SGHTA, CDR2 FQGNSA. V was clipped by 2 bases and J by 4 bases, with 13 bases between them. The CDR3 totals 15 residues. The CDR3 spells CASSLRGRVADTQYF. The CDR3 DNA reads as TGTGCCAGCAGCTTAAGAGGGCGCGTCGCAGATACGCAGTATTTT.

V is TRBV5-6 and J is TRBJ1-1; no definite D call. V dropped 2 bases and J dropped 1 base, with 6 bases sitting between them. There are 13 residues in the CDR3. The germline CDR1 and CDR2 sequences are SGHDT and YYEEEE. The CDR3 loop reads CASSFTQNTEAFF. The CDR3, as DNA: TGTGCCAGCAGCTTTACACAGAACACTGAAGCTTTCTTT.

The rearrangement joins TRBV27 to TRBJ2-3; a possible D gene is TRBD2 (5 bases). The V end lost 3 bases, the J end lost 1 base, and 5 bases lay between the germline ends. CDR1 is MNHEY and CDR2 is SMNVEV in the germline V gene (reference sequence). CDR3 length: 13 amino acids. The CDR3 here is CASSLRGTDTQYF. CDR3 nucleotides: TGTGCCAGCAGTTTGCGGGGCACAGATACGCAGTATTTT.

This sequence joins TRBV7-8 and TRBJ2-7, with TRBD2 matching over 9 bases. V gave up 1 base and J gave up 0 bases; unmatched junction bases: 1. The CDR3 runs 15 residues. The germline V gene has CDR1 SGHVS and CDR2 FQNEAQ. CDR3 nucleotides: TGTGCCAGCAGCTTAGGTAGCGGGAGCTCCTACGAGCAGTACTTC. It codes for CASSLGSGSSYEQYF. Full variable domain (missing parts from reference TRBV7-8 and TRBJ2-7): GAGVSQSPRYKVAKRGQDVALRCDPISGHVSLFWYQQALGQGPEFLTYFQNEAQLDKSGLPSDRFFAERPEGSVSTLKIQRTQQEDSAVYLCASSLGSGSSYEQYFGPGTRLTVT.

The rearrangement joins TRBV29-1 to TRBJ1-2, with D possibly TRBD1 on 5 matching bases. The germline V and J ends were trimmed by 2 bases and 3 bases, with 10 bases remaining between them. Germline V gene sequence: CDR1 SQVTM, CDR2 ANQGSEA. This CDR3 comprises 13 residues. Here the CDR3 reads CSVESGGDYGYTF. The CDR3 coding sequence is TGCAGCGTTGAATCCGGGGGGGACTATGGCTACACCTTC.

This clone was observed a single time. V is TRBV5-1 and J is TRBJ2-6; 9 nucleotides line up with TRBD1. Germline loops: CDR1 SGHRS, CDR2 YFSETQ. Trimming took 1 base from V and 0 from J; bases not matched to a gene: 5. The CDR3 covers 18 residues. The CDR3 loop is CASSLSGQGISGANVLTF. The CDR3 DNA follows: TGCGCCAGCAGCTTGTCTGGACAGGGGATCTCTGGGGCCAACGTCCTGACTTTC.

This clone is deemed medium-sized (0.01 to 0.1%). The chain employs TRBV28 and TRBJ2-7, with a weak D call TRBD1 (6 bases). Looked up from germline, CDR1 is MDHEN and CDR2 is SYDVKM. There are 16 residues in the CDR3. Trimming removed 6 bases from V and 1 base from J, with 19 bases in between. The CDR3 region has the DNA TGTGCCAGCAGCCCTTTCGGACAGAGAAGATCCTACGAGCAGTACTTC. This translates into CASSPFGQRRSYEQYF.